The clone carrying this T cell receptor beta chain showed up just a few times. Its antigen is not identified. The data are from a study of early T cells in non-severe SARS-CoV-2 infection. About the study: It was bulk RNA from unsorted whole blood that was sequenced, and the chains were unpaired. Study-wide points: Lookups in VDJdb leaned toward anti-spike CD8 responses and missed private and CD4 specificities.

Tagging with unique molecular identifiers was applied to individual cDNA molecules. TCRdb re-analysed the 5' RACE reads in MiXCR, keeping a single row per CDR3 protein. This sample carries approximately 26,000 distinct CDR3 sequences, around 4.5% of them seen once, and the ten largest clones take roughly 10%. Germline V lookup: CDR1 LGHNT, CDR2 FRNRAP. The CDR3 is 15 residues long. V lost 0 bases and J lost 0, with 5 bases in between. This TCR was sampled from an adult who was a healthcare worker with PCR-confirmed SARS-CoV-2 infection or an uninfected control (not recorded which). The sample was whole blood. The genes are TRBV12-5 and TRBJ2-2; D is ambiguous. CDR3 sequence (DNA): TGTGCTAGTGGTTTGGTACAAACGAACACCGGGGAGCTGTTTTTT. Amino acid sequence: CASGLVQTNTGELFF.